This entry features one T cell receptor (beta chain) sequence. Its specificity is unknown. This entry belongs to a study of identical twins. All of the donors were Caucasians in good health. The CDR3 loop spans 15 amino acids. With 6 bases removed from V and 6 bases from J, the gap between germline ends came to 19 bases. CDR1 is SEHNR and CDR2 is FQNEAQ in the germline V gene (reference sequence). TCRdb processed the 5' RACE reads anew with MiXCR; each CDR3 protein has one entry. The profile covers 200,000 or so distinct CDR3 sequences, with approximately 16% appearing a single time and 35% to 50% taken by the ten largest. The study, taken as a whole, reports: The abundant beta clonotypes from cord blood had fewer insertions, and memory repertoires had none of this.

The same data also went into a second study, on T cells expressing NK-cell markers. That investigation notes: Several experiments added an anti-gamma-delta TCR antibody to sort only alpha-beta TCR T cells. What remained unclear was the HCMV specificity of expanded NKG2C+ T cell clones.

J is TRBJ2-3 and V is TRBV7-9; no reliable D call. The sequence was collected from a woman younger than 35 in good health. Sequenced: CD8+ T cells sorted from blood. CDR3 protein: CASRAPPAEVDTQYF. DNA for the CDR3: TGTGCCAGCAGGGCCCCCCCCGCCGAAGTGGATACGCAGTATTTT.